The entry that follows covers one T cell receptor beta chain sequence. This sample was taken from a study of control samples from healthy donors and cancer patients. The CDR3 loop spans 15 amino acids. Germline CDR1 is MNHNS and CDR2 is SASEGT. V lost 1 base, J lost 5 bases, and 14 bases lay in between. Repertoires were generated with immunoSEQ multiplex PCR, while TCRdb's copy carries only in-frame clones and drops some. The sample holds roughly 59,000 clones; under 95% are singletons and the top ten take 1.7%. The sample was PBMCs. The receptor was derived from a man aged 35 to 55 with colorectal cancer. The chain employs TRBV6-1 and TRBJ1-1; no definite D call. The CDR3 DNA sequence: TGTGCCAGCAGTGAAGTCGTCGCGGGAGGGACTGAAGCTTTCTTT. Encoded protein: CASSEVVAGGTEAFF.